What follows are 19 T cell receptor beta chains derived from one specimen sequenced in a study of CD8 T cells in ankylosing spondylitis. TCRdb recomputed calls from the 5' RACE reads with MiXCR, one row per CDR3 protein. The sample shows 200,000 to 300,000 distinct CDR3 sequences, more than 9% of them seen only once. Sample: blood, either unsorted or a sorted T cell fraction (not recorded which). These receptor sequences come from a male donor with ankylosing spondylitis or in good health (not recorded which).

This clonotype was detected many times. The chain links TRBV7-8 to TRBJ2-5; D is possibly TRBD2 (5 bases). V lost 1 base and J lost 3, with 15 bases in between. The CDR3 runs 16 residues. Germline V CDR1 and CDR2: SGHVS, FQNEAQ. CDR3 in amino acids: CASSLEGWTVKETQYF. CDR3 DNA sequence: TGTGCCAGCAGCTTAGAAGGGTGGACTGTGAAAGAGACCCAGTACTTC. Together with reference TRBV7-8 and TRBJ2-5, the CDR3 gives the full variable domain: GAGVSQSPRYKVAKRGQDVALRCDPISGHVSLFWYQQALGQGPEFLTYFQNEAQLDKSGLPSDRFFAERPEGSVSTLKIQRTQQEDSAVYLCASSLEGWTVKETQYFGPGTRLLVL.

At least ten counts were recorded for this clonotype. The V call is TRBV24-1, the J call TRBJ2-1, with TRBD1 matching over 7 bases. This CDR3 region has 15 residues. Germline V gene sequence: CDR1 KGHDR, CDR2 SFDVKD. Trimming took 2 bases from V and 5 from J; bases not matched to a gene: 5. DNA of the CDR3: TGTGCCACCAGTGATTCCGGGACAGATCACAATGAGCAGTTCTTC. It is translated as CATSDSGTDHNEQFF.

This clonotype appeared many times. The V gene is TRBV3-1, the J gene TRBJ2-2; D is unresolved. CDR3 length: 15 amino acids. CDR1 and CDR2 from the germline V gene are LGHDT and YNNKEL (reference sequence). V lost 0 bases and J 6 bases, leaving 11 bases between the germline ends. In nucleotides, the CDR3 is TGTGCCAGCAGCCAAGATAGAAGTTCGGCCGGGGAGCTGTTTTTT. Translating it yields CASSQDRSSAGELFF.

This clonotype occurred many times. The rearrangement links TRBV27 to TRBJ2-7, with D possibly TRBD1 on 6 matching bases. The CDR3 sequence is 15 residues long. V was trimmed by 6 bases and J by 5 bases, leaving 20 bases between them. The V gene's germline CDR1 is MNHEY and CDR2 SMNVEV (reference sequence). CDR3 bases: TGTGCCAGCAGCCTTATCAGGGGAAAGGGCGACGAGCAGTACTTC. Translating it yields CASSLIRGKGDEQYF.

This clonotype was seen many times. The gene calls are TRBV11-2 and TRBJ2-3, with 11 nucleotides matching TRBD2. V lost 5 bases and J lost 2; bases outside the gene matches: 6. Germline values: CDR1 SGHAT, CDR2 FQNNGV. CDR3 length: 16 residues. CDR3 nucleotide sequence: TGTGCCAGCAGCCGAACTAGCGGGGGCATCACAGATACGCAGTATTTT. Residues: CASSRTSGGITDTQYF.

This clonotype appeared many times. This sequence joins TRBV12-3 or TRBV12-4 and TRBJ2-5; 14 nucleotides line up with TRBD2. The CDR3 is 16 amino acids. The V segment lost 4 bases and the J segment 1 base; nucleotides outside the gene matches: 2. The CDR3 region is CASSSGLAGGQETQYF. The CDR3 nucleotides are TGTGCCAGCAGTTCTGGACTAGCGGGGGGCCAAGAGACCCAGTACTTC.

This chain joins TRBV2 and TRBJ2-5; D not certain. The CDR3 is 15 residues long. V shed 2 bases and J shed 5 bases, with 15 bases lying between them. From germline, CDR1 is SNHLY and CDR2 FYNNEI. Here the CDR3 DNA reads TGTGCCAGCAGTGAAAATGGGGTTCACGGTGAGACCCAGTACTTC. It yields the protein CASSENGVHGETQYF.

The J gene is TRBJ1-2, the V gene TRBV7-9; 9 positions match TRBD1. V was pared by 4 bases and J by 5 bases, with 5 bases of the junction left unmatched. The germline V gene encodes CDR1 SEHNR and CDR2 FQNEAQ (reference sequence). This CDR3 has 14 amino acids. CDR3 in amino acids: CASSSRTGAYGYTF. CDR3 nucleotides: TGTGCCAGCAGCTCCCGGACAGGGGCTTATGGCTACACCTTC.

This CDR3 is CASSANEQFF. The CDR3 nucleotides read TGTGCCAGCAGTGCCAATGAGCAGTTCTTC. The rearrangement links TRBV25-1 to TRBJ2-1; no firm D call. V was trimmed by 4 bases and J by 6 bases, leaving 1 base between them. Looked up from germline, CDR1 is MGHDK and CDR2 is SYGVNS. CDR3 length: 10 amino acids. The complete variable domain, with remaining parts taken from reference TRBV25-1 and TRBJ2-1, reads EADIYQTPRYLVIGTGKKITLECSQTMGHDKMYWYQQDPGMELHLIHYSYGVNSTEKGDLSSESTVSRIRTEHFPLTLESARPSHTSQYLCASSANEQFFGPGTRLTVL.

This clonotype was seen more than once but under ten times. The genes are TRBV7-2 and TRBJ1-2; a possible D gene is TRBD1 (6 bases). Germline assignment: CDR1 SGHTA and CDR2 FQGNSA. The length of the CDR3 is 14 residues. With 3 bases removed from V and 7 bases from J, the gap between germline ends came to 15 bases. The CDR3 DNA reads TGTGCCAGCAGCTTTGCAGGGCCAGGGGTTGGCTACACCTTC. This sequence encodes CASSFAGPGVGYTF.

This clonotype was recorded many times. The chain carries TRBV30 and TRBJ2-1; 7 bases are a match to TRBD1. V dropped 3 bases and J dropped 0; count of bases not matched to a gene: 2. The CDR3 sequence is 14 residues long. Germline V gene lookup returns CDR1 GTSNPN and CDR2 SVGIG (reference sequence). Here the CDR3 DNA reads TGTGCCTGGAGGGGACAGAGCTCCTACAATGAGCAGTTCTTC. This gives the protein CAWRGQSSYNEQFF.

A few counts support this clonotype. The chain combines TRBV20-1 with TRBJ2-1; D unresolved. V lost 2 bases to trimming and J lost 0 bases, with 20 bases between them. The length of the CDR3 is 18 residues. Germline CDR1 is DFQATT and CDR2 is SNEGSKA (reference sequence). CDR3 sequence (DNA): TGCAGTGCTAGACCCTCGTATGCTCGGGCCAACTCCTACAATGAGCAGTTCTTC. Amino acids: CSARPSYARANSYNEQFF.

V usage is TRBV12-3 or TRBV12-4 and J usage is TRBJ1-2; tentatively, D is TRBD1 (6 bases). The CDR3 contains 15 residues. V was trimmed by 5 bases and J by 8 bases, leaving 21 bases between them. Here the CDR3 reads CASSPQLVRGQGYTF. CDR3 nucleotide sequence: TGTGCCAGCAGTCCCCAGTTAGTTCGGGGGCAGGGCTACACCTTC.

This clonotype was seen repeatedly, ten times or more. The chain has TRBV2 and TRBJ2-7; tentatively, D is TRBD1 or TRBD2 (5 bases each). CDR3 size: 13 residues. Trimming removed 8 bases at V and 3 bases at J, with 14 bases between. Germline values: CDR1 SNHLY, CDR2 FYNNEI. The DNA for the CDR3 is TGTGCCAGCGGTTCTTTTGGGGGCTACGAGCAGTACTTC. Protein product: CASGSFGGYEQYF.

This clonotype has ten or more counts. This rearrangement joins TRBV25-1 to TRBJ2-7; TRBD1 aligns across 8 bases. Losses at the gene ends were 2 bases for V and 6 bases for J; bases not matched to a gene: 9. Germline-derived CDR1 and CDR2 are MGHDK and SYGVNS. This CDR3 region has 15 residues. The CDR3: CASSEPGQALFEQYF. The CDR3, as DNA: TGTGCCAGCAGTGAACCGGGACAGGCCCTTTTCGAGCAGTACTTC.

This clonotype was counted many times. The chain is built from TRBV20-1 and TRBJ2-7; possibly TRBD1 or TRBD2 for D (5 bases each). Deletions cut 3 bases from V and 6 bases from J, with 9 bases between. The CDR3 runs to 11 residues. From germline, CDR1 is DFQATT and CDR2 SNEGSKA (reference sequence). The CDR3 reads CSASTGGEQYF. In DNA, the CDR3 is TGCAGTGCTAGCACTGGGGGCGAGCAGTACTTC.

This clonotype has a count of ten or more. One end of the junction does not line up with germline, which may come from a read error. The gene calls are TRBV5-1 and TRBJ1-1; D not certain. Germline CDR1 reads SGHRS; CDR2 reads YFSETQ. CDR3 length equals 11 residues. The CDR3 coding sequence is TGCGCCAGCAGGTTGGAGACTGAAGCTTTCTTT. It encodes CASRLETEAFF.

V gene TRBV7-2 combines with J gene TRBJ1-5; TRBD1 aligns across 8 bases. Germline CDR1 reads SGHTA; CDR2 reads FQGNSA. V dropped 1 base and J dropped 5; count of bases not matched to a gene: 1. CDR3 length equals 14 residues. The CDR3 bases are TGTGCCAGCAGCTTAGTGACAGGGGATCAGCCCCAGCATTTT. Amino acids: CASSLVTGDQPQHF.

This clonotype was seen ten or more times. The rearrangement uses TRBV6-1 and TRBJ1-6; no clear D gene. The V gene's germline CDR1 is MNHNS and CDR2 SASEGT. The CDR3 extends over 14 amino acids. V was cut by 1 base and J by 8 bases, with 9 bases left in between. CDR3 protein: CASSEGVGYSPLHF. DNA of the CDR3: TGTGCCAGCAGTGAAGGGGTCGGCTATTCACCCCTCCACTTT.